This T cell receptor beta chain was documented in a study of CD8 T cells in Susac syndrome (dated by TCRdb to the late 2010s). For the wider study: Of the Susac syndrome patients who were sequenced, eight or nine were in clinical remission while more than five had clinically active disease. At blood withdrawal, Susac syndrome patients were either therapy-naive, taking corticosteroids (in some cases with IVIg as well), or taking IVIg alone. Whether CD8+ T cell activation and differentiation in Susac syndrome was antigen driven was tested using repertoire sequencing. Clonality of the CD8+ T cell repertoire was compared between 11 to 12 healthy donors, about 14 Susac syndrome patients and under 16 multiple sclerosis patients. What the study reported, not specific to this receptor: The TCR sequencing and HLA analysis was acknowledged to have included a relatively small number of individuals. Clonal expansion was observed in Susac syndrome CD8+ repertoires, with the highest expansion in CD8+ TEMRA cells and greater expansion in clinically active than in remitting patients. In the total CD8+ and CD8+ TEMRA repertoires, around 17 and five Susac-specific public clones, respectively, were identified.

RNA was extracted using the RNeasy kit, and about 0.5 to 1 ug of the RNA was reverse transcribed with random hexamers. The immunoSEQ multiplex PCR assay, which covers 54 Vbeta and 13 Jbeta segments, was used to amplify TCR beta CDR3 regions. PCR amplification bias was corrected by using a synthetic template baseline for primer optimization and computational correction. The authors' pipeline ran thus. Only productive sequences were kept, with reads annotated to V, D and J genes according to IMGT and analyzed in immunoSEQ Analyzer. Clonality was calculated as one minus the Shannon entropy normalized by log2 of the number of productive unique sequences. Public and private clones were assessed among the 100 most prevalent clones of each patient and control. Susac-specific clones were defined as absent from healthy and MS cohorts, 1052 published viral clones and other ImmuneACCESS disease sequences. The public sequencing data were trimmed at Q25 with fastp and processed into clonotypes with MiXCR by TCRdb, which kept only in-frame beta chains. Rows with a matching CDR3 protein are joined into one entry that keeps the most common DNA and genes. These V and J calls are TCRdb output, not the study's own analysis. The sample records about 100,000 distinct CDR3 sequences, about 96% of which are singletons. More than 0.3% of the sample goes to the ten largest clones.

The CDR3 contains 14 residues, cysteine and phenylalanine counted. Of the read, only the CDR3 DNA is kept; its 42 bases are in frame from base 1. CDR1 SGHTA and CDR2 FQGNSA are derived from the germline V gene. Here V drops 7 bases and J drops 4 bases, and the junction holds 7 bases not matched to any gene. Peripheral blood CD8+ and CD4+ T cells from healthy donors, Susac syndrome patients and multiple sclerosis patients were profiled using high-throughput TCR beta sequencing. Susac syndrome patients met recently defined diagnostic criteria for definite or probable disease. CD8+ TEMRA cells were enriched by FACS, while bulk CD8+ and CD4+ T cells were purified by magnetic negative isolation. Blood was collected in EDTA tubes and processed within 24 hours, with PBMCs isolated through density gradient centrifugation. PBMCs intended for TCR sequencing were cryopreserved in liquid nitrogen and were subsequently thawed in a 37 degrees C water bath. The sorted or isolated CD4+, CD8+ and CD8+ TEMRA cells had a purity of 90% or higher.

Comment on this clonotype: Its antigen has not been determined. No per-base quality is available; no much larger clone lies one base away.

The receptor comes from a human donor with Susac syndrome. The receptor chain draws on TRBV7-2 and TRBJ2-3; a stretch of 8 junction bases matches TRBD1. The source material was CD8+ T cells from PBMCs. The DNA sequence is given as TGTGCCAGCATCCCAGGGGGCTTAGCAGATACGCAGTATTTT. It translates to CASIPGGLADTQYF. With all but the CDR3 taken from the reference TRBV7-2 and TRBJ2-3 genes, the full variable domain is: GAGVSQSPSNKVTEKGKDVELRCDPISGHTALYWYRQSLGQGLEFLIYFQGNSAPDKSGLPSDRFSAERTGGSVSTLTIQRTQQEDSAVYLCASIPGGLADTQYFGPGTRLTVL.